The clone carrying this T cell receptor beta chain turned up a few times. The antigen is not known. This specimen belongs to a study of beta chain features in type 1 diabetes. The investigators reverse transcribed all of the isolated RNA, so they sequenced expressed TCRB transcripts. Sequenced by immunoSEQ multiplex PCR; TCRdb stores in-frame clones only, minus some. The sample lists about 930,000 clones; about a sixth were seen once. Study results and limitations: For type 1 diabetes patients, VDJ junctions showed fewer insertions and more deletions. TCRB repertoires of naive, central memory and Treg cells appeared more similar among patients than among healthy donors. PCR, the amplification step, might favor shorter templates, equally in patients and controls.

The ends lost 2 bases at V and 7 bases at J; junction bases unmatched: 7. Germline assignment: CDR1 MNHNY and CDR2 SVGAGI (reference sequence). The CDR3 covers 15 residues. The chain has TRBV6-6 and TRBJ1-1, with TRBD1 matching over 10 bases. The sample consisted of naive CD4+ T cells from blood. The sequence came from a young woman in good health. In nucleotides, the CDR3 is TGTGCCAGCAGTTACGGGCCGGGACAGGGGTATGAAGCTTTCTTT. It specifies CASSYGPGQGYEAFF.